A selection of T cell receptor beta chains follows, all from one sample in a study of tumor-infiltrating lymphocytes in primary liver carcinoma. MiXCR, applied by TCRdb to the multiplex PCR reads, yields one record per CDR3 protein. Here the sample spans hundreds of thousands of distinct CDR3 sequences, 50% to 75% being singletons. Sequencing input: peripheral blood. The receptors shown here come from a woman between 25 and 40 years old with primary liver carcinoma and hepatitis B virus infection. Both conserved end residues are part of each CDR3. Fields, in order: J gene, D gene, V gene, clone size, CDR3 protein, CDR3 DNA. The D gene is left open where the match is weak. Size tells how often a clone was seen (once, few, many) or the class of an expanded clone, and some rows leave it out.

>TRBJ2-3|-|TRBV29-1|few
CIVETGRGDTQYF
TGTATCGTTGAGACAGGACGAGGAGATACGCAGTATTTT
>TRBJ2-7|-|TRBV5-4|many
CASSRDTSYEQYF
TGTGCCAGCAGCCGGGACACCTCCTACGAGCAGTACTTC
>TRBJ1-6|TRBD1|TRBV6-2/TRBV6-3|many
CASSDRRQGHNSPLHF
TGTGCCAGCAGTGATCGCCGACAGGGTCATAATTCACCCCTCCACTTT
>TRBJ2-7|-|TRBV7-9|-
CATLAEGNYEQYF
TGTGCCACCTTAGCGGAGGGAAACTACGAGCAGTACTTC
>TRBJ2-3|-|TRBV5-4|-
CAISKDGAWDTQYF
TGTGCCATCAGCAAGGACGGTGCGTGGGATACGCAGTATTTT
>TRBJ2-5|-|TRBV11-2|many
CASSAEWTQYF
TGTGCCAGCAGCGCCGAGTGGACCCAGTACTTC
>TRBJ2-7|-|TRBV5-6|few
CASSSGTRYEQYF
TGTGCCAGCAGCTCCGGGACCCGCTACGAGCAGTACTTC
>TRBJ2-7|-|TRBV7-8|-
CASTIRSGNPYERYF
TGTGCCAGCACCATAAGATCCGGGAATCCCTACGAGCGGTACTTC
>TRBJ2-1|-|TRBV12-3/TRBV12-4|few
CASSLRLPNEQFF
TGTGCCAGCAGTTTAAGGCTACCCAATGAGCAGTTCTTC
>TRBJ2-2|TRBD1|TRBV24-1|-
CATSDYRDRVSTGELFF
TGTGCCACCAGTGATTACCGGGACAGGGTGAGCACCGGGGAGCTGTTTTTT
>TRBJ1-4|-|TRBV5-1|-
CASSLRPTGSNEKLFF
TGCGCCAGCAGCTTGAGGCCGACAGGCTCTAATGAAAAACTGTTTTTT
>TRBJ2-7|TRBD1|TRBV5-1|few
CASSLDLGRGYEQYF
TGCGCCAGCAGCTTGGATCTCGGCAGGGGGTACGAGCAGTACTTC
>TRBJ2-5|-|TRBV29-1|many
CSVASRGLETQYF
TGCAGCGTTGCCTCCCGGGGGTTGGAGACCCAGTACTTC
>TRBJ2-1|TRBD1|TRBV7-9|many
CASSLGQGYNEQFF
TGTGCCAGCAGCTTAGGACAGGGTTACAATGAGCAGTTCTTC
>TRBJ2-7|-|TRBV28|-
CVSSPKGYEQYF
TGTGTCAGCAGTCCCAAGGGCTACGAGCAGTACTTC
>TRBJ1-3|-|TRBV12-3/TRBV12-4|-
CASCLSLASGNTIYF
TGTGCCAGCTGTTTGTCCCTTGCTTCTGGAAACACCATATATTTT
>TRBJ2-5|TRBD1|TRBV29-1|many
CSVGDSQETQYF
TGCAGCGTTGGGGACAGTCAAGAGACCCAGTACTTC
>TRBJ2-7|-|TRBV7-9|-
CASSFRGNCEQYF
TGTGCCAGCAGCTTCCGGGGGAACTGCGAGCAGTACTTC
>TRBJ2-1|-|TRBV12-3/TRBV12-4|-
CVSSLAGADNEQFF
TGTGTCAGCAGTTTAGCCGGGGCTGACAATGAGCAGTTCTTC
>TRBJ1-1|TRBD1|TRBV28|-
CTSSRDRVTEAFF
TGTACCAGCAGCAGAGACAGGGTCACTGAAGCTTTCTTT
>TRBJ2-3|-|TRBV6-2/TRBV6-3|few
CASSYGTFNTDTQYF
TGTGCCAGCAGCTATGGGACATTTAATACAGATACGCAGTATTTT
>TRBJ2-7|-|TRBV6-6|-
CASSLRVDEQYF
TGTGCCAGCAGTCTCCGGGTGGACGAGCAGTACTTC
>TRBJ2-7|-|TRBV6-6|few
CASSYSNPDYEQYF
TGTGCCAGCAGTTACTCGAATCCCGACTACGAGCAGTACTTC
>TRBJ2-7|-|TRBV11-3|many
CASIFSQVDEQYF
TGTGCCAGCATCTTCAGTCAGGTGGACGAGCAGTACTTC
>TRBJ2-2|TRBD2|TRBV10-3|-
CAISARTSGTGELFF
TGTGCCATCAGTGCCAGGACTAGCGGGACCGGGGAGCTGTTTTTT
>TRBJ2-5|-|TRBV11-2|many
CASSLRSDQETQYF
TGTGCCAGCAGCTTACGCTCCGATCAAGAGACCCAGTACTTC
>TRBJ2-3|TRBD2|TRBV7-9|-
CASSLRLAGVKSDTQYF
TGTGCCAGCAGCTTAAGGCTAGCGGGAGTAAAGTCAGATACGCAGTATTTT
>TRBJ1-5|-|TRBV18|-
CASSPDSQGPQHF
TGTGCCAGCTCACCGGACAGCCAGGGGCCCCAGCATTTT
>TRBJ2-7|-|TRBV30|-
CAWSGNSHYEQYF
TGTGCCTGGAGTGGGAACAGTCATTACGAGCAGTACTTC